This passage covers 22 T cell receptor beta chains from one sample sequenced in a study of OX40 agonist ivuxolimab in advanced cancers. Data came from immunoSEQ multiplex PCR; TCRdb stores just in-frame clones and leaves some out. The table shows approximately 76,000 clones, with about 89% occurring only once. The source material was CD4+ or CD8+ T cells sorted from blood, sampled in a trial of the OX40 agonist ivuxolimab. These TCRs come from an adult with an advanced solid tumor such as melanoma, head and neck, liver or kidney cancer.

A few counts support this clone. The chain couples TRBV5-1 to TRBJ1-3; D is unclear. Trimming pared 0 bases from V and 4 bases from J, leaving 20 bases between. This CDR3 comprises 18 residues. The V gene's germline CDR1 is SGHRS and CDR2 YFSETQ. CDR3 loop: CASSLDALTRNSGNTIYF. CDR3 DNA: TGCGCCAGCAGCTTGGATGCTTTAACCCGGAACTCAGGAAACACCATATATTTT.

The chain has TRBV7-8 and TRBJ1-1; D is undetermined. Deletions cut 1 base from V and 2 bases from J, with 14 bases between. In germline, CDR1 is SGHVS, CDR2 FQNEAQ. The CDR3 runs to 16 residues. CDR3 coding DNA: TGTGCCAGCAGCTTAGGAGGTGGGTTGGGAAACACTGAAGCTTTCTTT. Protein: CASSLGGGLGNTEAFF.

The chain links TRBV5-8 to TRBJ1-5; 9 bases are shared with TRBD1. From germline, CDR1 is SGHTS and CDR2 YDEGEE. Trimming took 5 bases from V and 3 from J; bases not matched to a gene: 6. This CDR3 comprises 15 residues. CDR3 DNA: TGTGCCAGCAGGCGGACAGGGGTATACAATCAGCCCCAGCATTTT. Translated, it gives CASRRTGVYNQPQHF.

The CDR3 loop is CASSPLTGSRTSYEQYF. CDR3 DNA sequence: TGTGCCAGCAGCCCCCTCACAGGGTCACGAACCTCCTACGAGCAGTACTTC. V is TRBV7-2 and J is TRBJ2-7; tentative D call: TRBD1 (6 bases). V shed 5 bases and J shed 0 bases, with 20 bases lying between them. Germline-derived CDR1 and CDR2 are SGHTA and FQGNSA. The CDR3 contains 17 residues.

The V call is TRBV5-1, the J call TRBJ2-7; no clear D. Germline values: CDR1 SGHRS, CDR2 YFSETQ. V was pared by 2 bases and J by 2 bases, with 8 bases between. CDR3 length: 13 residues. The CDR3 region is CASSLGTTYEQYF. CDR3 bases: TGCGCCAGCAGCTTAGGCACGACCTACGAGCAGTACTTC.

This chain links TRBV5-6 with TRBJ1-1, with D possibly matching TRBD1 (6 bases). The V end was cut by 4 bases, the J end by 7 bases, with 14 bases between. The CDR3 has 13 amino acids. The germline V gene has CDR1 SGHDT and CDR2 YYEEEE. The CDR3 protein is CASSPRTENEAFF. The CDR3 region has the DNA TGTGCCAGCAGCCCCCGGACAGAAAATGAAGCTTTCTTT.

This chain links TRBV30 with TRBJ2-1; no clear D. Looked up from germline, CDR1 is GTSNPN and CDR2 is SVGIG (reference sequence). The CDR3 covers 11 residues. The V end was cut by 7 bases, the J end by 8 bases, with 12 bases between. Here the CDR3 DNA reads TGTGCCTTGGCGACGCGCTATGAGCAGTTCTTC. Translated: CALATRYEQFF.

The V gene is TRBV5-1, the J gene TRBJ2-1; 8 nucleotides agree with TRBD2. The length of the CDR3 is 15 residues. Germline V gene sequence: CDR1 SGHRS, CDR2 YFSETQ. Trimming removed 0 bases from V and 9 bases from J; junction bases left unmatched: 8. CDR3 loop: CASSLVRGGRREQFF. CDR3 DNA sequence: TGCGCCAGCAGCTTGGTCCGGGGGGGAAGGCGTGAGCAGTTCTTC.

This clone was found a few times. The chain employs TRBV15 and TRBJ2-5; D gene ambiguous. CDR1 is LNHNV, CDR2 YYDKDF, per germline (reference sequence). The CDR3 is made up of 14 amino acids. The germline V and J ends were trimmed by 3 bases and 4 bases, with 12 bases remaining between them. The DNA for the CDR3 is TGTGCCACCAGCAGGTTTGGGCAGACAGAGACCCAGTACTTC. This gives the protein CATSRFGQTETQYF. The full variable domain, completed using reference TRBV15 and TRBJ2-5, is DAMVIQNPRYQVTQFGKPVTLSCSQTLNHNVMYWYQQKSSQAPKLLFHYYDKDFNNEADTPDNFQSRRPNTSFCFLDIRSPGLGDTAMYLCATSRFGQTETQYFGPGTRLLVL.

The chain uses TRBV5-1 and TRBJ2-7, with D unclear. Deletions cut 0 bases from V and 2 bases from J, with 12 bases between. The CDR3 contains 15 residues. Germline values: CDR1 SGHRS, CDR2 YFSETQ. This chain's CDR3 is CASSLGYGEPYEQYF. In DNA form, the CDR3 reads TGCGCCAGCAGCTTGGGGTATGGGGAACCCTACGAGCAGTACTTC.

The V gene is TRBV27, the J gene TRBJ2-1; D remains unclear. Deletions cut 1 base from V and 7 bases from J, with 11 bases between. Per germline, CDR1 MNHEY and CDR2 SMNVEV (reference sequence). The CDR3 has 14 amino acids. Here the CDR3 DNA reads TGTGCCAGCAGTTTATTCCGGTTTTCGAATGAGCAGTTCTTC. Translation: CASSLFRFSNEQFF.

For the CDR3, the DNA is TGCAGCGTTGCCGGGGGGGACCCCTACGAGCAGTACTTC. Residues: CSVAGGDPYEQYF. The genes are TRBV29-1 and TRBJ2-7, with 8 bases fitting TRBD2. This CDR3 comprises 13 residues. Germline CDR1 reads SQVTM; CDR2 reads ANQGSEA. Germline trimming cut 4 bases from V and 2 bases from J; bases unmatched to any gene: 4.

A few counts support this clone. V is TRBV6-1 and J is TRBJ2-7; 11 bases line up with TRBD2. Germline V gene data show CDR1 as MNHNS and CDR2 as SASEGT. CDR3 size: 15 residues. J gave up 0 bases and V 7 bases, and 5 bases lay outside the gene matches. As DNA, the CDR3 is TGTGCCAGCATGGTCGGGACTAGCGGCTCCTACGAGCAGTACTTC. Amino acids: CASMVGTSGSYEQYF.

V and J are TRBV2 and TRBJ1-6; 8 bases are shared with TRBD1. Germline CDR1 is SNHLY and CDR2 is FYNNEI. The CDR3 runs 18 residues. With 5 bases clipped from V and 2 bases from J, the junction kept 11 bases outside the gene matches. Here the CDR3 reads CASSLTNTGGAYNSPLHF. The CDR3 coding sequence is TGTGCCAGCAGTCTCACAAATACAGGGGGTGCCTATAATTCACCCCTCCACTTT.

The chain links TRBV5-6 to TRBJ2-2; no clear D gene. The germline V gene encodes CDR1 SGHDT and CDR2 YYEEEE. V was clipped by 0 bases and J by 3 bases, with 3 bases between them. This CDR3 is 13 amino acids long. DNA of the CDR3: TGTGCCAGCAGCTTGGCATACACCGGGGAGCTGTTTTTT. The encoded protein is CASSLAYTGELFF.

This clone was recorded only once. V gene TRBV7-9 combines with J gene TRBJ1-4, with D unclear. In germline, CDR1 is SEHNR, CDR2 FQNEAQ (reference sequence). This CDR3 comprises 16 residues. V lost 3 bases and J 0 bases, leaving 11 bases between the germline ends. CDR3 sequence reads: CASSFLPGSTNEKLFF. The CDR3 nucleotides are TGTGCCAGCAGCTTCCTGCCTGGGTCAACTAATGAAAAACTGTTTTTT.

This clone appeared once. The chain has TRBV4-1 and TRBJ2-7; 13 bases map to TRBD2. This CDR3 is built from 18 residues. Germline assignment: CDR1 MGHRA and CDR2 YSYEKL. V shed 1 base, J shed 2 bases, and the junction held 8 bases outside the gene matches. The CDR3 nucleotides are TGCGCCAGCAGCCAAGTATTAATGGGACTAGCGGGAACCTACGAGCAGTACTTC. Amino acid sequence: CASSQVLMGLAGTYEQYF.

The chain links TRBV10-2 to TRBJ1-2; D is undetermined. Germline assignment: CDR1 WSHSY and CDR2 SAAADI. Trimming pared 5 bases from V and 8 bases from J, leaving 18 bases between. This CDR3 spans 14 amino acids. In DNA, the CDR3 is TGCGCCAGCAGTCCAGAGGGTTATACGCGGGGCTACACCTTC. Amino acids: CASSPEGYTRGYTF.

The chain uses TRBV9 and TRBJ2-1; 7 bases are shared with TRBD1. CDR1 SGDLS and CDR2 YYNGEE come from the germline V gene. V gave up 6 bases and J gave up 10 bases; unmatched junction bases: 13. The CDR3 spans 14 residues. Here the CDR3 reads CASTRDSGTFEQFF. The CDR3 DNA sequence: TGTGCCAGCACACGGGACAGTGGGACGTTCGAGCAGTTCTTC. The whole variable domain, filled in from reference TRBV9 and TRBJ2-1, reads DSGVTQTPKHLITATGQRVTLRCSPRSGDLSVYWYQQSLDQGLQFLIQYYNGEERAKGNILERFSAQQFPDLHSELNLSSLELGDSALYFCASTRDSGTFEQFFGPGTRLTVL.

The chain joins TRBV6-6 to TRBJ1-1; D gene unclear. Germline V gene data show CDR1 as MNHNY and CDR2 as SVGAGI (reference sequence). Trimming pared 7 bases from V and 0 bases from J, leaving 6 bases between. The CDR3 runs to 12 residues. The CDR3 coding sequence is TGTGCCAGCATGAGGGTGAACACTGAAGCTTTCTTT. Protein product: CASMRVNTEAFF.

The J gene is TRBJ2-6, the V gene TRBV7-9; D is possibly TRBD2 (5 bases). V gave up 3 bases and J gave up 2 bases, with 8 bases separating them. This CDR3 comprises 15 residues. The germline gives CDR1 SEHNR, CDR2 FQNEAQ (reference sequence). CDR3 DNA: TGTGCCAGCAGCTTTTCGGGAACTGGGGCCAACGTCCTGACTTTC. Translation gives CASSFSGTGANVLTF. Looking up the rest from reference TRBV7-9 and TRBJ2-6 gives the full variable domain: DTGVSQNPRHKITKRGQNVTFRCDPISEHNRLYWYRQTLGQGPEFLTYFQNEAQLEKSRLLSDRFSAERPKGSFSTLEIQRTEQGDSAMYLCASSFSGTGANVLTFGAGSRLTVL.

The chain carries TRBV27 and TRBJ2-1; the D gene is possibly TRBD2 (6 bases). CDR1 is MNHEY and CDR2 is SMNVEV in the germline V gene (reference sequence). The CDR3 is 14 amino acids. The germline V and J ends were trimmed by 6 bases and 3 bases, with 12 bases remaining between them. The CDR3 coding sequence is TGTGCCAGCAGCCCGGGACTGATCTACAATGAGCAGTTCTTC. The encoded protein is CASSPGLIYNEQFF.